These 27 T cell receptor beta chains were all obtained from the same sample, sequenced in a study of blood T cells in healthy people across ages. A sample-barcoded 5' primer and a J-beta primer mix were used in a second PCR of about 6 to 12 cycles. TCRdb recomputed calls from the 5' RACE reads with MiXCR, one row per CDR3 protein. The sample lists hundreds of thousands of distinct CDR3 sequences, about three fifths occurring once. Sequencing was done on a sample of blood. These receptors all come from a man aged 30 to 45 in good health.

The V gene is TRBV6-6, the J gene TRBJ1-4, with unresolved D. V was trimmed by 7 bases and J by 8 bases, leaving 14 bases between them. Germline CDR1 is MNHNY and CDR2 is SVGAGI (reference sequence). The CDR3 length is 13 residues. CDR3 amino acids: CASTPRDTEKLFF. For the CDR3, the DNA is TGTGCCAGCACCCCACGAGACACCGAAAAACTGTTTTTT.

This clonotype appeared a few times. The chain uses TRBV4-2 and TRBJ1-2; D unresolved. V shed 1 base and J shed 3 bases, with 9 bases lying between them. CDR1 and CDR2 (germline): LGHNA, YNFKEQ. The CDR3 contains 14 residues. The CDR3 is CASSQVSQDYGYTF. In nucleotides, the CDR3 is TGTGCCAGCAGCCAAGTGTCCCAGGACTATGGCTACACCTTC.

The genes are TRBV15 and TRBJ2-1, with 8 bases matching TRBD2. Germline values: CDR1 LNHNV, CDR2 YYDKDF (reference sequence). CDR3 size: 15 residues. The ends lost 2 bases at V and 7 bases at J; junction bases unmatched: 7. CDR3 coding DNA: TGTGCCACCAGCAGAATGGCCGGGGGGGCAAATGAGCAGTTCTTC. This codes for CATSRMAGGANEQFF.

The rearrangement links TRBV20-1 to TRBJ2-1, with D perhaps TRBD2 (6 bases). V was cut by 4 bases and J by 3 bases, with 19 bases left in between. The CDR3 has 16 amino acids. Per germline, CDR1 DFQATT and CDR2 SNEGSKA (reference sequence). Written as DNA, the CDR3 is TGCAGTGCTACGACCTCTAGCGCGGGAAACTACAATGAGCAGTTCTTC. Amino acids: CSATTSSAGNYNEQFF.

The CDR3 DNA follows: TGCAGTGCTAGGGATATGTGGGGCTCAACAGATACGCAGTATTTT. Residues: CSARDMWGSTDTQYF. The V call is TRBV20-1, the J call TRBJ2-3; weak D call: TRBD1 (5 bases). V was clipped by 3 bases and J by 3 bases, with 16 bases between them. The CDR3 sequence is 15 residues long. From germline, CDR1 is DFQATT and CDR2 SNEGSKA (reference sequence).

In regard to this clonotype: The junction and the germline gene differ at one end; a read error may be behind it. The V call is TRBV29-1, the J call TRBJ1-2, with D uncertain. Germline CDR1 reads SQVTM; CDR2 reads ANQGSEA. This CDR3 is 14 amino acids long. Written as DNA, the CDR3 is TGCAGCGTTGATCCCGAGATCGCTAACTATGACTACACCTTC. Residues: CSVDPEIANYDYTF.

The rearrangement uses TRBV7-9 and TRBJ2-1, with D perhaps assigned TRBD1 or TRBD2 (5 bases each). The germline CDR1 and CDR2 sequences are SEHNR and FQNEAQ (reference sequence). The CDR3 sequence is 15 residues long. Trimming removed 4 bases from V and 7 bases from J, with 17 bases in between. The CDR3 region has the DNA TGTGCCAGCAGCTCCTCCGGAAGCTGGGGGAATGAGCAGTTCTTC. It codes for CASSSSGSWGNEQFF.

This clonotype showed up just a few times. This sequence joins TRBV5-1 and TRBJ2-1; 10 nucleotides agree with TRBD2. Trimming took 6 bases from V and 7 from J; bases not matched to a gene: 13. Germline-derived CDR1 and CDR2 are SGHRS and YFSETQ. This CDR3 has 16 residues. The CDR3 spells CASTLLQAGGLNEQFF. As DNA, the CDR3 is TGCGCCAGCACGCTTCTACAAGCGGGGGGGCTTAATGAGCAGTTCTTC.

Here the CDR3 DNA reads TGTGCCAGCAGTTTGTCCGGACACCAGCAGTACTTC. Translation: CASSLSGHQQYF. The V call is TRBV12-3 or TRBV12-4, the J call TRBJ2-7, with D maybe TRBD1 (5 bases). With 3 bases removed from V and 8 bases from J, the gap between germline ends came to 11 bases. The CDR3 is 12 amino acids.

The rearrangement joins TRBV20-1 to TRBJ2-1, with 8 bases matching TRBD2. The J call is doubtful: the DNA matches TRBJ2-7 better. This CDR3 spans 15 amino acids. Germline assignment: CDR1 DFQATT and CDR2 SNEGSKA (reference sequence). This CDR3 reads CSASLLAGIVNEQYF. The CDR3 DNA sequence: TGCAGTGCTAGTTTGCTAGCGGGTATCGTCAATGAGCAGTACTTC.

The CDR3 region is CSAPRQGPNEKLFF. DNA for the CDR3: TGCAGTGCCCCGAGACAGGGGCCTAATGAAAAACTGTTTTTT. V and J are TRBV20-1 and TRBJ1-4; 8 nucleotides align to TRBD1. The CDR3 loop spans 14 amino acids. Germline trimming cut 6 bases from V and 3 bases from J; bases unmatched to any gene: 6. Germline CDR1 is DFQATT and CDR2 is SNEGSKA (reference sequence).

Comments on this clonotype: One junction end does not reproduce the germline sequence, and a read error may be involved. The chain joins TRBV7-9 to TRBJ2-1; the D call may be TRBD1 or TRBD2 (5 bases each). CDR1 and CDR2 from the germline V gene are SEHNR and FQNEAQ (reference sequence). CDR3 length equals 15 residues. The CDR3, as DNA: TGCGCCAGCAGCCTTATGGGGGACGGTGCCTACGAGCAGTTCTTC. Encoded protein: CASSLMGDGAYEQFF.

This clonotype was seen only a few times. The rearrangement joins TRBV20-1 to TRBJ2-4, with D possibly being TRBD1 or TRBD2 (5 bases each). CDR3 length: 13 residues. The germline gives CDR1 DFQATT, CDR2 SNEGSKA (reference sequence). Trimming pared 5 bases from V and 4 bases from J, leaving 12 bases between. The CDR3: CSAGGPLKNIQYF. For the CDR3, the DNA is TGCAGTGCTGGGGGACCCCTTAAAAACATTCAGTACTTC.

The chain links TRBV4-1 to TRBJ1-2, with a possible D match to TRBD1 (5 bases). Germline CDR1 MGHRA, CDR2 YSYEKL. The CDR3 consists of 15 residues. Trimming stripped 0 bases from V and 4 bases from J, with 12 bases between. CDR3 region: CASSQEGRAGYGYTF. Written as DNA, the CDR3 is TGCGCCAGCAGCCAAGAAGGCAGGGCGGGCTATGGCTACACCTTC.

Only a few counts were recorded for this clonotype. This may stem from a read error, because a much larger clone lies one nucleotide away. The CDR3 loop is CASSLISGPLYNEQYF. In nucleotides, the CDR3 is TGTGCCAGCAGCTTAATTTCAGGGCCCCTGTACAATGAGCAGTACTTC. The chain carries TRBV7-2 and TRBJ2-1; D may be TRBD1 (5 bases). The J call is in doubt because the DNA end fits TRBJ2-7 better. The CDR3 length is 16 residues. Germline V lookup: CDR1 SGHTA, CDR2 FQGNSA.

This chain joins TRBV9 and TRBJ2-3; D ambiguous. Germline values: CDR1 SGDLS, CDR2 YYNGEE. Trimming pared 0 bases from V and 6 bases from J, leaving 5 bases between. The length of the CDR3 is 12 residues. The chain's CDR3 is CASSVESDTQYF. The CDR3, as DNA: TGTGCCAGCAGCGTAGAGAGCGATACGCAGTATTTT.

The chain uses TRBV11-2 and TRBJ1-2; tentatively, D is TRBD1 (6 bases). Germline V gene sequence: CDR1 SGHAT, CDR2 FQNNGV. V shed 5 bases and J shed 4 bases, with 20 bases lying between them. The CDR3 sequence is 16 residues long. The CDR3 nucleotides read TGTGCCAGCAGCCGGGGCATCCTAACAGGGAGCTATGGCTACACCTTC. It encodes CASSRGILTGSYGYTF.

This chain's CDR3 is CASSLDIKQGSYGYTF. The CDR3 nucleotides are TGCGCCAGCAGCTTGGACATCAAACAGGGTTCCTATGGCTACACCTTC. The chain couples TRBV5-1 to TRBJ1-2; a weak D match, TRBD1 (6 bases). Germline V gene data show CDR1 as SGHRS and CDR2 as YFSETQ. The CDR3 covers 16 residues. Trimming stripped 0 bases from V and 4 bases from J, with 16 bases between. Using reference TRBV5-1 and TRBJ1-2 for the parts outside the CDR3, the full variable domain is KAGVTQTPRYLIKTRGQQVTLSCSPISGHRSVSWYQQTPGQGLQFLFEYFSETQRNKGNFPGRFSGRQFSNSRSEMNVSTLELGDSALYLCASSLDIKQGSYGYTFGSGTRLTVV.

This clonotype has just a few counts. The rearrangement links TRBV29-1 to TRBJ2-1; D may be TRBD2 (6 bases). This CDR3 is built from 12 residues. Germline CDR1 is SQVTM and CDR2 is ANQGSEA. V was trimmed by 4 bases and J by 7 bases, leaving 11 bases between them. CDR3 in amino acids: CSVVAESNEQFF. CDR3 coding DNA: TGCAGCGTTGTAGCGGAAAGTAATGAGCAGTTCTTC.

The chain carries TRBV20-1 and TRBJ1-2; TRBD1 matches at 11 bases. Germline CDR1 DFQATT, CDR2 SNEGSKA (reference sequence). The CDR3 runs to 13 residues. The V and J ends lost 3 bases and 3 bases, in that order; junction bases with no gene match: 0. CDR3 in DNA: TGCAGTGCTAGGGGACAGGGGGACTATGGCTACACCTTC. Translating gives CSARGQGDYGYTF.

The chain links TRBV6-6 to TRBJ2-4; either TRBD1 or TRBD2 may fit D (5 bases each). The DNA end lines up better with TRBJ2-7; the J call may be wrong. The CDR3 covers 16 residues. From germline, CDR1 is MNHNY and CDR2 SVGAGI (reference sequence). The DNA of the CDR3 is TGTGCCAGCAGTTACTCAATACCGGGACCAGGGTACGAGCAGTACTTC. Translation: CASSYSIPGPGYEQYF.

On this clonotype: The junction shows a germline mismatch at one end, possibly a read error. As DNA, the CDR3 is TGCGCCAGCTCACCGGACAACTACAATGAGCAGTTCTTC. It is translated as CASSPDNYNEQFF. The chain links TRBV18 to TRBJ2-1; a weak D match, TRBD1 (5 bases). This CDR3 has 13 residues. Germline CDR1 and CDR2: KGHSH and LQKENI.

This clonotype was counted only a few times. The V and J genes are TRBV4-2 and TRBJ2-1; D assignment may be TRBD1 or TRBD2 (5 bases each). The CDR3 totals 14 residues. CDR1 LGHNA and CDR2 YNFKEQ come from the germline V gene. V gave up 4 bases and J gave up 3 bases, with 10 bases separating them. CDR3 sequence: CASSPGTNYNEQFF. In DNA form, the CDR3 reads TGTGCCAGCAGCCCTGGGACCAACTACAATGAGCAGTTCTTC.

The V and J genes are TRBV20-1 and TRBJ2-7; TRBD1 matches 10 bases. CDR3 length equals 15 residues. CDR1 DFQATT and CDR2 SNEGSKA come from the germline V gene (reference sequence). V lost 0 bases and J lost 3; bases outside the gene matches: 5. The CDR3 sequence: CSAREGGTGDYEQYF. The CDR3 DNA reads as TGCAGTGCTAGAGAGGGAGGGACAGGGGACTACGAGCAGTACTTC.

This clonotype has a handful of counts. The chain employs TRBV10-3 and TRBJ2-7; 10 positions agree with TRBD1. With V trimmed by 11 bases and J by 5 bases, 9 bases remained unmatched. Germline CDR1 is ENHRY and CDR2 is SYGVKD. This CDR3 is 13 amino acids long. The CDR3 here is CAARTGTGDEQYF. CDR3 DNA: TGTGCCGCCAGAACCGGGACAGGGGACGAGCAGTACTTC.

This clonotype was counted a few times. The chain recombines TRBV20-1 with TRBJ2-4; TRBD2 might be the D (7 bases). V shed 1 base and J shed 9 bases, with 16 bases lying between them. Per the germline V gene, CDR1 is DFQATT and CDR2 is SNEGSKA (reference sequence). This CDR3 is built from 14 residues. The CDR3 coding sequence is TGCAGTGCTAGAGGGGGAAGGGGGGGCAGCATTCAGTACTTC. This encodes CSARGGRGGSIQYF.

This chain joins TRBV20-1 and TRBJ1-4; D gene ambiguous. The CDR3 consists of 12 residues. CDR1 is DFQATT and CDR2 is SNEGSKA in the germline V gene (reference sequence). Trimming left V 3 bases short and J 10 bases short, with 12 bases between. The CDR3 loop is CSARIGGGKLFF. CDR3 bases: TGCAGTGCTAGGATTGGAGGTGGAAAACTGTTTTTT.